This T cell receptor (beta chain) was obtained from a study of long-term antiretroviral therapy in people with HIV (dated by TCRdb to between 2022 and 2023). For the wider study: The earliest samples were collected approximately a decade before the 2015 WHO recommendation for immediate ART, a period when ART was typically delayed until CD4 counts fell. Of the roughly 30 participants with HIV, more than 10 were female. Test extractions of a monoclonal T-cell line alongside approximately 34 polyclonal samples showed no cross-contamination during QIAcube processing. A total of under 250 cryopreserved PBMC samples were contributed to the cohort by 30 adults with confirmed HIV infection, with samples collected serially over a mean of 6 years (range 1-12). A retrospective serial study tested whether ART initiation and durable HIV suppression were associated with changes in peripheral blood TRB repertoire composition and diversity. General conclusions and limits of the study: Because PBMC availability was limited, only the TCR beta chain was sequenced, with no alpha chain pairing. CDR3 length ranges in HIV repertoires were narrower than in controls, and network structure suggested an antigen-experienced repertoire with only a slight naive shift after ART. The samples span the years 2004 to 2017, and the ART regimens used at that time may not be as effective as current regimens. No data were available on ART adherence, viral resistance or therapy changes, limiting inferences about post-ART repertoire changes. Because pre-ART samples had limited cell numbers, profiling was done on unsorted PBMC rather than on sorted CD4+ and CD8+ T cells. Starting ART was linked to a significant rise in TRB diversity, yet even with long-term ART the diversity remained significantly lower than in transplant donor controls. The repertoire was dominated across all time points by expanded TRB clones identified before ART initiation, although this dominance was seen to fluctuate and to decrease in many PLHIV after ART.

Inclusion was restricted to participants for whom at least one PBMC sample before ART initiation and at least two post-ART samples were available. All participants with HIV were treated in the United States of America. Before DNA extraction, cryopreserved samples of about 0.95-11 million PBMC were thawed and then washed. At the time of the earliest PBMC sample for each participant with HIV, ages ranged from about 20 to 55 years. Each participant contributed PBMC samples from 1-4 timepoints before ART initiation and 2-8 timepoints after ART initiation, with a median of 7 samples. For every participant, serial HIV viral load, CD4+ T-cell count, ART history and demographic data were obtained. Genomic DNA was extracted from unsorted PBMC with a Qiagen kit on a QIAcube, with processing performed in batches of 12 samples. Inclusive of the bounding cysteine and phenylalanine, the CDR3 is 14 residues long. Only CDR3 DNA is held: 42 bases, read in frame from base 1. The germline V and J ends show losses of 4 bases and 5 bases respectively, and no gene match explains 5 bases of the junction. The germline V gene (reference sequence) sets CDR1 to LNHDA and CDR2 to SQIVND.

The immunoSEQ hsTCRB v3.0 assay was used at survey level resolution for TRB variable region sequencing. The targeted TRB sequencing depth was about 40,000-50,000 T-cell genomes per sample. Pooled TRB libraries were sequenced on an Illumina MiSeq with a v3 150-cycle kit. The study's own analysis went as follows. Repertoire analysis was run in R within a reproducible Nextflow workflow that covered QC, data transformation and analysis. LymphoSeq2, an R package for AIRR-Seq data exploration, was used to implement custom analyses. A few samples yielding fewer than 5000 total TRB sequences were excluded, leaving about 190 analyzed HIV repertoires. Among the 180 to 200 HIV repertoires that were kept, 59 were collected before ART initiation and roughly 130 were collected after ART initiation. Repertoires were downsampled to 5000 TRB nucleotide sequences, and summary statistics were averaged over 100 downsampling iterations. The analysis kept only TRB sequences whose CDR3 regions were at least seven amino acids long. Diversity was measured with a Shannon entropy-derived clonality score and the Gini coefficient. In repertoire networks, the top 5000 CDR3 amino acid sequences were linked whenever an edit distance of one separated two sequences. For TRB CDR3 amino acid sequences, antigen specificity groups and MHC restriction were predicted with GLIPH2. Known CMV, EBV, HIV or tissue antigen associations were flagged by matching CDR3 amino acid sequences against VDJdb and McPAS-TCR. Pre-ART, post-ART and control groups were compared with Wilcoxon signed-rank tests and Holm-Bonferroni correction. The table was pulled from immuneACCESS by TCRdb, which kept in-frame rearrangements only. Such tables lose some clones; where checked, under half of the loss comes from unresolved V genes, and the rest has no known cause. The DNA was the basis for D and trimming; V, J and clone size are from that table. The sample records approximately 33,000 clones, roughly 85% of which are singletons. The ten largest clones capture about 4% of the sample.

As to this clone: It lacks a known antigen. No base qualities exist here, and no much larger clone lies one base off it.

In this chain, TRBV19 is recombined with TRBJ1-3; 7 middle bases align to TRBD1. This receptor was taken from a man between 18 and 35 years old with HIV. The material sequenced was unsorted PBMCs, taken 0.8 years before starting antiretroviral therapy. In nucleotide form, the sequence is TGTGCCAGTAGTACCATACAGGGGAGAAACACCATATATTTT. Translated, this is CASSTIQGRNTIYF.